This TCR beta chain was identified during a study of CD8+ T cells in alopecia areata. Findings and caveats of the study: Under tofacitinib, numerous expanded lesional clonotypes remained detectable in scalp and blood. Lesional scalp, notably in alopecia totalis/universalis, had clonality above that of normal scalp. Although TCR sharing was seen in mice, sharing across patients was less clear, possibly for HLA-related reasons.

The V gene's germline CDR1 is LGHNA and CDR2 YNFKEQ. Trimming removed 1 base at V and 0 bases at J, with 6 bases between. CDR3 length: 14 residues. RNA extraction and reverse transcription yielded cDNA as sequencing template. The table came from immunoSEQ multiplex PCR; TCRdb's copy has only in-frame clones and leaves some out. The profile covers 150,000 to 200,000 clones, with less than 70% appearing a single time and over 0.85% taken by the ten largest. The treatment: oral pan-JAK inhibitor, 5-10 mg twice daily. This clone was detected many times. The antigen is not known. The sequencing here drew on CD4+ T cells sorted from blood, taken at week 4, from a patient treated with tofacitinib. The TCR sequence derives from a human donor with alopecia areata. The chain employs TRBV4-2 and TRBJ1-1; D unclear. The CDR3 loop reads CASSQGALNTEAFF. CDR3 nucleotide sequence: TGTGCCAGCAGCCAAGGGGCTCTGAACACTGAAGCTTTCTTT.